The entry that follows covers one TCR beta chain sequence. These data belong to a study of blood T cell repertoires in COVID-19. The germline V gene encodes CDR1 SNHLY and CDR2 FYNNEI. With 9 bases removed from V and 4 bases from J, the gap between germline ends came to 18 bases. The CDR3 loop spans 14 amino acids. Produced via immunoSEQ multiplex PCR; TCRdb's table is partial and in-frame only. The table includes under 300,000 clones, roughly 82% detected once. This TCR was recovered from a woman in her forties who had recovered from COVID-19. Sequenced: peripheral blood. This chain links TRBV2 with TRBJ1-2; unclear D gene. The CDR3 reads CASHDLDLGYGYTF. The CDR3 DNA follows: TGTGCCAGTCATGACCTGGACTTGGGCTATGGCTACACCTTC.